The 16 T cell receptor beta chains presented below share a single source sample, sequenced in a study of cytomegalovirus exposure and HLA in healthy donors. Vbeta (60) and Jbeta (13) primers were used in the PCR. Libraries were prepared by immunoSEQ multiplex PCR; TCRdb keeps only in-frame clonotypes and omits some of them. The sample has about 120,000 clones, approximately 70% seen once. Sequenced material: PBMCs. The receptors stem from a man between 25 and 39 years old in good health and CMV-seropositive.

This chain links TRBV5-8 with TRBJ2-1; TRBD1 matches 8 bases. J gave up 3 bases and V 3 bases, and 5 bases lay outside the gene matches. CDR1 and CDR2 (germline): SGHTS, YDEGEE. The CDR3 sequence is 15 residues long. CDR3 sequence: CASSWTGMGYNEQFF. Here the CDR3 DNA reads TGTGCCAGCAGCTGGACAGGGATGGGCTACAATGAGCAGTTCTTC.

This clone appeared a single time. The chain uses TRBV7-9 and TRBJ2-1, with TRBD1 as a possible D gene (6 bases). The CDR3 covers 15 residues. The germline CDR1 and CDR2 sequences are SEHNR and FQNEAQ (reference sequence). Between the trimmed V and J ends, which lost 1 base and 4 bases, there was a span of 11 bases. This chain's CDR3 is CASSLVTGWYNEQFF. In DNA, the CDR3 is TGTGCCAGCAGCTTAGTAACAGGGTGGTACAATGAGCAGTTCTTC.

The gene calls are TRBV2 and TRBJ2-5; the D is unclear. The CDR3 is 15 residues long. Deletions cut 2 bases from V and 5 bases from J, with 15 bases between. The V gene's germline CDR1 is SNHLY and CDR2 FYNNEI. CDR3 residues: CASSESPSTWETQYF. CDR3 DNA: TGTGCCAGCAGTGAATCCCCTAGTACGTGGGAGACCCAGTACTTC.

A few counts support this clone. CDR3 amino acids: CASSLAQASPRETQYF. For the CDR3, the DNA is TGTGCCAGCAGCTTGGCGCAGGCCAGCCCCCGAGAGACCCAGTACTTC. The chain is built from TRBV5-4 and TRBJ2-5; D is unclear. The length of the CDR3 is 16 residues. Trimming left V 0 bases short and J 4 bases short, with 16 bases between. CDR1 SGHNT and CDR2 YYREEE come from the germline V gene (reference sequence).

Comments on this clone: This CDR3 is also generated by other DNA sequences in the sample. The gene calls are TRBV9 and TRBJ2-1, with 11 positions matching TRBD2. Germline V gives CDR1 SGDLS, CDR2 YYNGEE. Trimming took 0 bases from V and 8 from J; bases not matched to a gene: 10. The CDR3 covers 17 residues. CDR3 in amino acids: CASSVGGSGGAWDEQFF. The CDR3 DNA sequence: TGTGCCAGCAGCGTAGGAGGTAGCGGGGGGGCGTGGGATGAGCAGTTCTTC.

The V gene is TRBV27, the J gene TRBJ2-7; TRBD1 aligns across 8 bases. This CDR3 spans 13 amino acids. The ends lost 5 bases at V and 3 bases at J; junction bases unmatched: 3. The germline CDR1 and CDR2 sequences are MNHEY and SMNVEV (reference sequence). CDR3 sequence: CASSPGQVYEQYV. Here the CDR3 DNA reads TGTGCCAGCAGTCCGGGACAGGTCTACGAGCAGTACGTC.

J is TRBJ2-7 and V is TRBV11-2, with TRBD2 identical over 8 bases. The CDR3 has 19 amino acids. V trimming: 0 bases; J trimming: 4 bases; junction bases outside the gene matches: 17. The V gene's germline CDR1 is SGHAT and CDR2 FQNNGV. The CDR3 spells CASSLDQEGLAGPGYEQYF. DNA for the CDR3: TGTGCCAGCAGCTTAGATCAGGAAGGCTTAGCGGGGCCAGGGTACGAGCAGTACTTC.

As for this clone: The sample holds other DNA sequences that translate to the same CDR3. The chain couples TRBV7-9 to TRBJ1-1, with TRBD1 matching over 10 bases. The CDR3 is 13 amino acids. In germline, CDR1 is SEHNR, CDR2 FQNEAQ (reference sequence). J lost 5 bases, V lost 4 bases, and 1 base had no gene match. CDR3: CASSSGQGTEAFF. CDR3 DNA sequence: TGTGCCAGCAGCTCGGGACAGGGGACTGAAGCTTTCTTT.

V gene TRBV10-3 combines with J gene TRBJ2-4; 9 positions agree with TRBD1. Germline CDR1 is ENHRY and CDR2 is SYGVKD. The CDR3 totals 13 residues. The V gene end was trimmed by 11 bases and the J gene end by 15 bases; junction bases not matched to a gene: 17. The CDR3 bases are TGTGCCTCACGACAGGGGGACGGTGGTAGTTTGTACTTC. This encodes CASRQGDGGSLYF.

This chain connects TRBV6-6 to TRBJ2-5, with D possibly being TRBD2 (7 bases). V lost 2 bases and J 5 bases, leaving 12 bases between the germline ends. Germline lookup yields CDR1 MNHNY and CDR2 SVGAGI (reference sequence). The CDR3 is 14 amino acids. DNA of the CDR3: TGTGCCAGCAGTTACGAGGGGGGGCGGGAGACCCAGTACTTC. It is translated as CASSYEGGRETQYF.

This chain connects TRBV27 to TRBJ2-1; 9 bases agree with TRBD1. The V gene's germline CDR1 is MNHEY and CDR2 SMNVEV (reference sequence). This CDR3 region has 17 residues. J gave up 7 bases and V 3 bases, and 13 bases lay outside the gene matches. The CDR3 DNA reads as TGTGCCAGCAGTTTCGAATGGAGACAGGGGGATTATAATGAGCAGTTCTTC. Translated: CASSFEWRQGDYNEQFF.

CDR3 sequence reads: CASSLPLQGREKLFF. In nucleotides, the CDR3 is TGTGCCAGCAGTTTACCGCTACAGGGGCGGGAAAAACTGTTTTTT. The J gene is TRBJ1-4, the V gene TRBV28, with 7 bases aligning to TRBD1. The V gene's germline CDR1 is MDHEN and CDR2 SYDVKM. V lost 2 bases and J lost 8; bases outside the gene matches: 8. The CDR3 contains 15 residues.

This clone was detected a few times. The chain recombines TRBV7-9 with TRBJ2-2, with D uncertain. V lost 7 bases to trimming and J lost 6 bases, with 12 bases between them. The CDR3 length is 13 residues. Looked up from germline, CDR1 is SEHNR and CDR2 is FQNEAQ (reference sequence). In DNA form, the CDR3 reads TGTGCCAGCACCCTTAGCAGTTCCGGGGAGCTGTTTTTT. Translated: CASTLSSSGELFF.

The rearrangement joins TRBV4-1 to TRBJ1-5; D may be TRBD1 (5 bases). V lost 4 bases and J 4 bases, leaving 29 bases between the germline ends. The germline gives CDR1 MGHRA, CDR2 YSYEKL. CDR3 length equals 20 residues. The CDR3 sequence: CASSPQTVRVPMGMNQPQHF. The CDR3 nucleotides read TGCGCCAGCAGCCCCCAGACAGTCAGGGTGCCGATGGGAATGAATCAGCCCCAGCATTTT.

This clone was picked up a small number of times. The genes are TRBV19 and TRBJ1-1; possibly TRBD1 for D (5 bases). Germline CDR1 LNHDA, CDR2 SQIVND (reference sequence). The CDR3 has 13 residues. The ends were cut back, 4 bases at V and 0 bases at J, with 6 bases in the middle. The CDR3 DNA follows: TGTGCCAGTAGTACAGGGTTGAACACTGAAGCTTTCTTT. Translated, it gives CASSTGLNTEAFF.

The chain links TRBV28 to TRBJ2-7, with 8 bases lining up with TRBD2. CDR1 and CDR2 from the germline V gene are MDHEN and SYDVKM. The junction had 10 bases not matched to a gene; V was cut back by 8 bases and J by 4 bases. The CDR3 has 14 residues. Written as DNA, the CDR3 is TGTGCCAGCGGGGACCCGGGAGGGTCTTACGAGCAGTACGTC. This codes for CASGDPGGSYEQYV.